The clone carrying this TCR beta chain is deemed medium-sized (0.01 to 0.1%). The CDR3 is 14 residues long. Germline V CDR1 and CDR2: SGHTA, FQGNSA. V shed 0 bases and J 7 bases; nucleotides not matched to a gene: 4. These data are taken from a study of T cells in Graves' hyperthyroidism and ophthalmopathy. From RNA transcripts, TCR beta CDR3 regions were amplified. The primer set for the first-round RT-PCR of the TCR CDR3 was HTBI. TCRdb reprocessed the multiplex PCR reads via MiXCR and lists one record per CDR3 protein. This table has more than 500,000 distinct CDR3 sequences, roughly 14% appearing once.

The sample was blood. The gene calls are TRBV7-2 and TRBJ2-7; 9 bases align to TRBD2. The source is a middle-aged woman with Graves' ophthalmopathy. The CDR3 loop is CASSLALTSGEQYF. For the CDR3, the DNA is TGTGCCAGCAGCTTAGCCTTGACTAGCGGTGAGCAGTACTTC.